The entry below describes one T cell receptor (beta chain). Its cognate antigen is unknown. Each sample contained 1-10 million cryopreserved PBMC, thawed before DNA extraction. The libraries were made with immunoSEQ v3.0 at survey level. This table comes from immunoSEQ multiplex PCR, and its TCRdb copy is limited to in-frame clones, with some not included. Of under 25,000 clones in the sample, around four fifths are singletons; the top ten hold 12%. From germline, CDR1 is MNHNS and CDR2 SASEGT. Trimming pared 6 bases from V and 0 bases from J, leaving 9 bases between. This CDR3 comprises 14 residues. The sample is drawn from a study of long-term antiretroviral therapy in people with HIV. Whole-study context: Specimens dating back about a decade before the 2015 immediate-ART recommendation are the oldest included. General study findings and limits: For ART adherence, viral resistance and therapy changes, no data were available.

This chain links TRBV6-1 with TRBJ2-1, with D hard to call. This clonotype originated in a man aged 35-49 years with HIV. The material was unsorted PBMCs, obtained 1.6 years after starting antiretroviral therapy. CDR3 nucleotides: TGTGCCAGCAGACCCTTAAGCTCCTACAATGAGCAGTTCTTC. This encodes CASRPLSSYNEQFF.